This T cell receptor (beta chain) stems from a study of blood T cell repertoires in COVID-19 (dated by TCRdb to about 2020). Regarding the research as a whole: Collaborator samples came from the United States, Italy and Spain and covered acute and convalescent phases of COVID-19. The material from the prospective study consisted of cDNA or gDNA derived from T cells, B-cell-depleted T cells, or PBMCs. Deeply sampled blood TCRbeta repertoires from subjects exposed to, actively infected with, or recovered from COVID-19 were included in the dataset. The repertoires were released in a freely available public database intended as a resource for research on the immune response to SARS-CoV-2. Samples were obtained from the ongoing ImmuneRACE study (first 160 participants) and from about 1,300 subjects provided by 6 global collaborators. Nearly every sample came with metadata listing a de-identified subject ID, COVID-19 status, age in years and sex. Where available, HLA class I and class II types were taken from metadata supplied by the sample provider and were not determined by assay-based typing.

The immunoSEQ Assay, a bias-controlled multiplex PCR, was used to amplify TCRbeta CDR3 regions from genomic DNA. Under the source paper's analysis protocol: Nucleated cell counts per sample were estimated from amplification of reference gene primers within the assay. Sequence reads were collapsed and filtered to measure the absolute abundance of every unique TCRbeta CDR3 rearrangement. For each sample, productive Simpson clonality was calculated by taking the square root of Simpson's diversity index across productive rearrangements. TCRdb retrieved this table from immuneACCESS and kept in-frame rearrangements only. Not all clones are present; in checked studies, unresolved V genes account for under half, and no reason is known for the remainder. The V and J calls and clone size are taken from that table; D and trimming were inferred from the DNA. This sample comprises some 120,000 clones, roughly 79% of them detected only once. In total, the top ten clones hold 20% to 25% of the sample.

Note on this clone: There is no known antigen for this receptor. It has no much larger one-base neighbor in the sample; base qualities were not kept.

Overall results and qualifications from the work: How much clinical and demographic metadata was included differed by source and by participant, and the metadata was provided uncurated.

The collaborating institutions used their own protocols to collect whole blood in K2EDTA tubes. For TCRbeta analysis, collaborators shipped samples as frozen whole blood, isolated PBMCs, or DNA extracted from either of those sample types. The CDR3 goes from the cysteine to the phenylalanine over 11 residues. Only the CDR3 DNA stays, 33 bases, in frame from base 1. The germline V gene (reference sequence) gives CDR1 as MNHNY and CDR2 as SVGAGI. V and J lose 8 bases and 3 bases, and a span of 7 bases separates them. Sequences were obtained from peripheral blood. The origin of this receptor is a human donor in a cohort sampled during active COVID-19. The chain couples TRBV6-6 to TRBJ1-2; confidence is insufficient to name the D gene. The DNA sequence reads TGTGCCAGCGGAGCGGACTATGGCTACACCTTC. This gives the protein CASGADYGYTF.